The 25 T cell receptor beta chains given below trace back to one sample, sequenced in a study of blood T cells in healthy people across ages (dated by TCRdb to the mid-2010s). Receptor libraries were prepared by 5' RACE. The sample was run on an Illumina HiSeq 2500. The second PCR ran for roughly 7 to 12 cycles and used a J-beta primer mix along with a sample-barcoded 5' primer. Starting from the raw public reads, TCRdb applied fastp trimming at Q25, assembled clones with MiXCR and retained in-frame beta chains. Rows with a matching CDR3 protein are joined into one entry that keeps the most common DNA and genes. The sample table shows around 400,000 distinct CDR3 sequences, and approximately 51% are seen once. The biggest ten clones account for over 40% of the sample. The sequencing sample was made of blood. The receptors originated from a man in his sixties in good health.

The V gene is TRBV11-3, the J gene TRBJ2-1; TRBD1 might be the D (6 bases). From germline, CDR1 is SGHNT and CDR2 YENEEA. The ends were cut back, 4 bases at V and 9 bases at J, with 16 bases in the middle. This CDR3 region has 14 residues. The CDR3 DNA sequence: TGTGCCAGCAGCTGGGGCAGGGGCCAATCTGAGCAGTTCTTC. It specifies CASSWGRGQSEQFF. Looking up the rest from reference TRBV11-3 and TRBJ2-1 gives the full variable domain: EAGVVQSPRYKIIEKKQPVAFWCNPISGHNTLYWYLQNLGQGPELLIRYENEEAVDDSQLPKDRFSAERLKGVDSTLKIQPAELGDSAVYLCASSWGRGQSEQFFGPGTRLTVL.

The chain employs TRBV3-1 and TRBJ2-7; TRBD1 matches 7 bases. CDR3 length equals 16 residues. The germline V gene has CDR1 LGHDT and CDR2 YNNKEL (reference sequence). With V trimmed by 0 bases and J by 1 base, 6 bases remained unmatched. The CDR3 DNA is TGTGCCAGCAGCCAAGATGCCACAGGGGAATCCTACGAGCAGTACTTC. It yields the protein CASSQDATGESYEQYF.

This clonotype was counted a few times. The CDR3 DNA is TGTGCCAGCAGCTTCCAGCTAGCCACAGATACGCAGTATTTT. It is translated as CASSFQLATDTQYF. The genes are TRBV7-2 and TRBJ2-3, with D possibly matching TRBD2 (5 bases). V lost 3 bases and J 2 bases, leaving 9 bases between the germline ends. In germline, CDR1 is SGHTA, CDR2 FQGNSA. The CDR3 extends over 14 amino acids. The full variable domain, with the rest looked up from reference TRBV7-2 and TRBJ2-3, is GAGVSQSPSNKVTEKGKDVELRCDPISGHTALYWYRQSLGQGLEFLIYFQGNSAPDKSGLPSDRFSAERTGGSVSTLTIQRTQQEDSAVYLCASSFQLATDTQYFGPGTRLTVL.

The genes are TRBV14 and TRBJ2-5; no clear D. This CDR3 has 13 amino acids. Looked up from germline, CDR1 is SGHDN and CDR2 is FVKESK. V gave up 2 bases and J gave up 5 bases, with 9 bases separating them. CDR3 in DNA: TGTGCCAGCAGCCAACACAGTTGGGAGACCCAGTACTTC. Translated, it gives CASSQHSWETQYF.

The rearrangement uses TRBV29-1 and TRBJ2-2; D gene unclear. Germline V CDR1 and CDR2: SQVTM, ANQGSEA. The CDR3 extends over 12 amino acids. Trimming removed 3 bases at V and 3 bases at J, with 5 bases between. CDR3: CSVDEHTGELFF. The CDR3 DNA follows: TGCAGCGTTGATGAGCACACCGGGGAGCTGTTTTTT.

As for this clonotype: One end of the junction does not line up with germline, which may come from a read error. This chain connects TRBV6-1 to TRBJ2-3, with 7 bases matching TRBD1. The CDR3 extends over 17 amino acids. The germline V gene encodes CDR1 MNHNS and CDR2 SASEGT. CDR3 coding DNA: TGTGCCAGCAGTGTAAGAGACAGGGCCATTCCCACAGAGACGCAGTATTTT. It yields the protein CASSVRDRAIPTETQYF.

This chain connects TRBV6-6 to TRBJ2-1, with D perhaps TRBD1 (6 bases). The germline CDR1 and CDR2 sequences are MNHNY and SVGAGI (reference sequence). Trimming cost V 10 bases and J 5 bases, with 21 bases left between them. The CDR3 contains 15 residues. The CDR3, as DNA: TGTGCCACCCTCCGAAATCCACAGGGTAACAATGAGCAGTTCTTC. Residues: CATLRNPQGNNEQFF.

The rearrangement links TRBV5-1 to TRBJ2-1; D tentatively fits TRBD1 or TRBD2 (5 bases each). The J call is doubtful: the DNA matches TRBJ2-7 better. CDR1 is SGHRS and CDR2 is YFSETQ in the germline V gene. There are 15 residues in the CDR3. CDR3 loop: CASSRDPGLYNEQYF. In nucleotides, the CDR3 is TGCGCCAGCAGCAGGGACCCAGGCCTCTACAATGAGCAGTACTTC.

This chain joins TRBV5-1 and TRBJ1-4; 7 bases agree with TRBD1. This CDR3 spans 15 amino acids. V dropped 4 bases and J dropped 3; count of bases not matched to a gene: 6. Germline lookup yields CDR1 SGHRS and CDR2 YFSETQ. The CDR3, as DNA: TGCGCCAGCAGCCCACAGGGGACCCCTAATGAAAAACTGTTTTTT. This codes for CASSPQGTPNEKLFF.

This clonotype was picked up a small number of times. This chain joins TRBV4-2 and TRBJ2-5; 9 nucleotides agree with TRBD1. Germline V lookup: CDR1 LGHNA, CDR2 YNFKEQ. CDR3 length equals 16 residues. The J segment lost 4 bases and the V segment lost 4 bases, leaving 10 bases of the junction unmatched. The CDR3 nucleotides read TGTGCCAGCAGCCGAGACACCGGGGGACAGGGAGAGACCCAGTACTTC. Translated: CASSRDTGGQGETQYF.

CDR3 bases: TGCAGTGCTCCGATGCGCCATCTACCCTACGAGCAGTACTTC. Protein sequence: CSAPMRHLPYEQYF. The chain recombines TRBV20-1 with TRBJ2-7; D unclear. The germline V gene encodes CDR1 DFQATT and CDR2 SNEGSKA (reference sequence). V was shortened by 5 bases and J by 2 bases, with 16 bases between the two germline ends. The CDR3 runs 14 residues.

This clonotype came up a few times. This chain connects TRBV9 to TRBJ2-1, with 9 bases matching TRBD2. V gave up 0 bases and J gave up 8 bases; unmatched junction bases: 9. CDR1 and CDR2 (germline): SGDLS, YYNGEE. This CDR3 is built from 16 residues. This CDR3 is CASSVEGAGGTDEQFF. CDR3 nucleotides: TGTGCCAGCAGCGTAGAAGGGGCGGGAGGGACGGATGAGCAGTTCTTC. The full variable domain, its missing parts supplied by reference TRBV9 and TRBJ2-1, is DSGVTQTPKHLITATGQRVTLRCSPRSGDLSVYWYQQSLDQGLQFLIQYYNGEERAKGNILERFSAQQFPDLHSELNLSSLELGDSALYFCASSVEGAGGTDEQFFGPGTRLTVL.

The chain carries TRBV5-8 and TRBJ2-7; 7 bases are shared with TRBD1. The CDR3 covers 15 residues. Germline CDR1 is SGHTS and CDR2 is YDEGEE. V shed 4 bases, J shed 0 bases, and the junction held 7 bases outside the gene matches. CDR3 DNA sequence: TGTGCCAGCAGCCCAGAGGACAGGCCCTCCTACGAGCAGTACTTC. Translating it yields CASSPEDRPSYEQYF.

The chain uses TRBV25-1 and TRBJ2-1; D is uncertain. In germline, CDR1 is MGHDK, CDR2 SYGVNS. CDR3 length equals 13 residues. The V end lost 4 bases, the J end lost 0 bases, and 4 bases lay between the germline ends. CDR3 protein: CASSAASYNEQFF. In DNA form, the CDR3 reads TGTGCCAGCAGTGCGGCCTCCTACAATGAGCAGTTCTTC.

This clonotype was seen a few times. This chain links TRBV6-5 with TRBJ1-2; D not certain. The CDR3 totals 14 residues. Germline values: CDR1 MNHEY, CDR2 SVGAGI. The V and J ends lost 6 bases and 7 bases respectively, with 18 bases between them. CDR3 sequence (DNA): TGTGCCAGCAGCCGTAGTGGACCCCCCTTTGGCTACACCTTC. Its protein is CASSRSGPPFGYTF.

This clonotype was picked up a small number of times. The CDR3 loop reads CSARDQERRPSTDTQYF. In DNA, the CDR3 is TGCAGTGCTAGAGATCAGGAACGGAGACCTAGCACAGATACGCAGTATTTT. The rearrangement joins TRBV20-1 to TRBJ2-3, with D hard to call. V lost 0 bases, J lost 0 bases, and 16 bases lay in between. Germline CDR1 DFQATT, CDR2 SNEGSKA (reference sequence). This CDR3 has 17 residues.

This clonotype was seen many times. The gene calls are TRBV18 and TRBJ2-3; TRBD2 agrees at 8 bases. The CDR3 extends over 18 amino acids. Germline V lookup: CDR1 KGHSH, CDR2 LQKENI. V dropped 5 bases and J dropped 2; count of bases not matched to a gene: 15. CDR3 residues: CASSAKPTSGYSTDTQYF. DNA of the CDR3: TGTGCCAGCTCAGCGAAACCCACTAGCGGTTATTCCACAGATACGCAGTATTTT.

The V and J genes are TRBV29-1 and TRBJ2-1, with D unresolved. V lost 3 bases and J 6 bases, leaving 18 bases between the germline ends. The CDR3 consists of 15 residues. CDR1 is SQVTM, CDR2 ANQGSEA, per germline. The CDR3 DNA sequence: TGCAGCGTTGAGGCGGCCCGGATCGTGGGCAATGAGCAGTTCTTC. It specifies CSVEAARIVGNEQFF.

This rearrangement joins TRBV25-1 to TRBJ2-3, with a possible D match to TRBD2 (5 bases). Germline CDR1 MGHDK, CDR2 SYGVNS. V dropped 8 bases and J dropped 2 bases, with 11 bases sitting between them. The CDR3 sequence is 13 residues long. CDR3 DNA: TGTGCCAGCTCGGGGATCGACACAGATACGCAGTATTTT. It is translated as CASSGIDTDTQYF.

On this clonotype itself: Since no conserved phenylalanine or tryptophan closes the CDR3, a read error is the likely cause. This chain links TRBV20-1 with TRBJ2-7; D may be TRBD1 (5 bases). Germline-derived CDR1 and CDR2 are DFQATT and SNEGSKA (reference sequence). V was shortened by 2 bases and J by 2 bases, with 10 bases between the two germline ends. This CDR3 region has 13 residues. The CDR3 loop reads CSARFDRAYEQYL. CDR3 sequence (DNA): TGCAGTGCTAGATTTGACAGAGCCTACGAGCAGTACTTG.

To note about this clonotype: This may be a read error, as it is one base from a much larger clone. This chain joins TRBV14 and TRBJ2-1, with 9 nucleotides matching TRBD2. The V segment lost 1 base and the J segment 13 bases; nucleotides outside the gene matches: 8. From germline, CDR1 is SGHDN and CDR2 FVKESK. This CDR3 has 14 amino acids. The CDR3 loop reads CASSQGLAGPPQFF. CDR3 in DNA: TGTGCCAGCAGCCAAGGGCTAGCGGGGCCTCCTCAGTTCTTC.

The chain has TRBV7-2 and TRBJ1-2, with a weak D call TRBD1 (5 bases). The CDR3 spans 14 residues. The V gene lost 7 bases and the J gene lost 4 bases, with 16 bases spanning the gap. The germline CDR1 and CDR2 sequences are SGHTA and FQGNSA. The chain's CDR3 is CASNPMGPSYGYTF. Written as DNA, the CDR3 is TGTGCCAGCAACCCGATGGGGCCTTCCTATGGCTACACCTTC.

This chain joins TRBV27 and TRBJ2-7; 7 bases fit TRBD1. Germline V gene lookup returns CDR1 MNHEY and CDR2 SMNVEV (reference sequence). The V gene end was trimmed by 4 bases and the J gene end by 3 bases; junction bases not matched to a gene: 18. This CDR3 is built from 18 residues. CDR3 nucleotide sequence: TGTGCCAGCAGTTCGGCGTGGACAGGCTCTTCAACCATCTACGAGCAGTACTTC. It encodes CASSSAWTGSSTIYEQYF.

In its sample, this clonotype was seen a few times. V is TRBV7-2 and J is TRBJ1-2; D ambiguous. This CDR3 is built from 14 residues. Germline CDR1 is SGHTA and CDR2 is FQGNSA. Trimming removed 5 bases from V and 7 bases from J, with 17 bases in between. The CDR3 spells CASSPREGSVGYTF. For the CDR3, the DNA is TGTGCCAGCAGCCCAAGGGAGGGCTCTGTTGGCTACACCTTC.

V usage is TRBV12-5 and J usage is TRBJ2-3, with TRBD2 as a possible D gene (5 bases). Germline assignment: CDR1 LGHNT and CDR2 FRNRAP. The V and J ends lost 0 bases and 0 bases respectively, with 7 bases between them. The CDR3 length is 15 residues. CDR3 protein: CASGLVTGSTDTQYF. The CDR3 DNA reads TGTGCTAGTGGTTTGGTTACGGGGAGCACAGATACGCAGTATTTT.